One and the same sample provided the 15 T cell receptor beta chains below, sequenced in a study of shared T cell receptors in the human thymus. The assay was immunoSEQ multiplex PCR, and TCRdb's table has in-frame clones only and misses some. The sample has approximately 400,000 clones, roughly 94% seen once. The sequenced sample was thymocytes. These TCRs come from a human donor.

This clone showed up just a few times. Here the CDR3 DNA reads TGTGCCAGCAGTAAGCAGCGGGATCGAGATACGCAGTATTTT. Translated: CASSKQRDRDTQYF. The chain couples TRBV6-4 to TRBJ2-3; 7 nucleotides line up with TRBD2. The CDR3 totals 14 residues. Unmatched junction bases numbered 7, after V lost 5 bases and J lost 5 bases. Looked up from germline, CDR1 is MRHNA and CDR2 is SNTAGT.

This rearrangement joins TRBV7-3 to TRBJ2-4, with D possibly matching TRBD2 (7 bases). This CDR3 comprises 15 residues. Germline V gene sequence: CDR1 SGHTA, CDR2 FQGTGA. V gave up 5 bases and J gave up 2 bases, with 13 bases separating them. CDR3 sequence: CASSGVGGPKNIQYF. The CDR3 coding sequence is TGTGCCAGCAGCGGCGTGGGGGGGCCCAAAAACATTCAGTACTTC. Full variable domain (outside the CDR3, taken from reference TRBV7-3 and TRBJ2-4): GAGVSQTPSNKVTEKGKYVELRCDPISGHTALYWYRQSLGQGPEFLIYFQGTGAADDSGLPNDRFFAVRPEGSVSTLKIQRTERGDSAVYLCASSGVGGPKNIQYFGAGTRLSVL.

V and J are TRBV5-5 and TRBJ2-5; 9 bases are a match to TRBD2. CDR1 and CDR2 (germline): SGHKS, YYEKEE (reference sequence). The CDR3 length is 18 residues. The ends lost 0 bases at V and 5 bases at J; junction bases unmatched: 14. DNA for the CDR3: TGTGCCAGCAGCTTGGCGCGGGCGGCTAGCGGGAATGAGGAGACCCAGTACTTC. Residues: CASSLARAASGNEETQYF.

V gene TRBV28 combines with J gene TRBJ2-7, with 10 bases aligning to TRBD1. Germline V gene sequence: CDR1 MDHEN, CDR2 SYDVKM. CDR3 length: 18 amino acids. Trimming removed 5 bases from V and 2 bases from J; junction bases left unmatched: 15. DNA for the CDR3: TGTGCCAGCAGTGTCCGGGACAGGGGACCCCACCCTACCTACGAGCAGTACTTC. This codes for CASSVRDRGPHPTYEQYF.

The chain links TRBV2 to TRBJ2-4, with a possible D match to TRBD2 (6 bases). The CDR3 totals 15 residues. Germline V gene data show CDR1 as SNHLY and CDR2 as FYNNEI. Trimming pared 2 bases from V and 1 base from J, leaving 9 bases between. CDR3 residues: CASSEPGEAKNIQYF. As DNA, the CDR3 is TGTGCCAGCAGTGAACCGGGAGAGGCCAAAAACATTCAGTACTTC. Full variable domain (missing parts from reference TRBV2 and TRBJ2-4): EPEVTQTPSHQVTQMGQEVILRCVPISNHLYFYWYRQILGQKVEFLVSFYNNEISEKSEIFDDQFSVERPDGSNFTLKIRSTKLEDSAMYFCASSEPGEAKNIQYFGAGTRLSVL.

In this sample, this clone turned up once. The chain couples TRBV5-1 to TRBJ2-3, with D uncertain. V lost 0 bases and J 2 bases, leaving 7 bases between the germline ends. The germline V gene encodes CDR1 SGHRS and CDR2 YFSETQ. The CDR3 has 14 residues. In DNA, the CDR3 is TGCGCCAGCAGCTTGGGGGCCTCCACAGATACGCAGTATTTT. Translating it yields CASSLGASTDTQYF.

The chain joins TRBV10-3 to TRBJ2-1; D might be TRBD2 (6 bases). The CDR3 sequence is 17 residues long. The V end was cut by 7 bases, the J end by 6 bases, with 25 bases between. Germline CDR1 and CDR2: ENHRY and SYGVKD. DNA of the CDR3: TGTGCCATCACGGGACTTCAACCTACAAGCGGACTCAATGAGCAGTTCTTC. Protein: CAITGLQPTSGLNEQFF.

V gene TRBV11-1 combines with J gene TRBJ2-1; the D gene could be TRBD1 or TRBD2 (5 bases each). The V and J ends lost 2 bases and 0 bases respectively, with 11 bases between them. The length of the CDR3 is 16 residues. Germline V gene sequence: CDR1 SGHAT, CDR2 FQDESV (reference sequence). Here the CDR3 reads CASSLRDHRSYNEQFF. The CDR3 nucleotides are TGTGCCAGCAGCTTAAGGGACCACCGCTCCTACAATGAGCAGTTCTTC.

The V call is TRBV28, the J call TRBJ2-1; 14 positions agree with TRBD2. V shed 5 bases, J shed 9 bases, and the junction held 9 bases outside the gene matches. The CDR3 has 16 residues. Germline values: CDR1 MDHEN, CDR2 SYDVKM. The CDR3 DNA follows: TGTGCCAGCAGTACAGCCGGGACTAGCGGGAGTTCTGAGCAGTTCTTC. It encodes CASSTAGTSGSSEQFF.

This sequence joins TRBV19 and TRBJ2-1; tentative D call: TRBD2 (5 bases). The CDR3 consists of 13 residues. The germline V and J ends were trimmed by 7 bases and 4 bases, with 11 bases remaining between them. CDR1 is LNHDA and CDR2 is SQIVND in the germline V gene (reference sequence). CDR3 residues: CASMGEEYNEQFF. The CDR3 DNA is TGTGCCAGTATGGGAGAGGAGTACAATGAGCAGTTCTTC.

J is TRBJ1-2 and V is TRBV29-1; 7 bases agree with TRBD1. The CDR3 is 12 amino acids. Germline V lookup: CDR1 SQVTM, CDR2 ANQGSEA. V trimming: 6 bases; J trimming: 7 bases; junction bases outside the gene matches: 8. The CDR3 DNA reads TGCAGCGTGGCAGACAGGGATTCTGGCTACACCTTC. Translating it yields CSVADRDSGYTF.

V and J are TRBV28 and TRBJ2-7, with D tentatively TRBD2 (7 bases). The CDR3 sequence is 13 residues long. Germline CDR1 and CDR2: MDHEN and SYDVKM. The V end lost 4 bases, the J end lost 2 bases, and 9 bases lay between the germline ends. The DNA of the CDR3 is TGTGCCAGCAGTTCCGGGGGGCCCTACGAGCAGTACTTC. Protein: CASSSGGPYEQYF.

J is TRBJ2-7 and V is TRBV4-2; 7 nucleotides agree with TRBD2. Unmatched junction bases numbered 5, after V lost 0 bases and J lost 0 bases. The CDR3 loop spans 16 amino acids. Germline CDR1 LGHNA, CDR2 YNFKEQ. CDR3 amino acids: CASSQEKLAASYEQYF. The CDR3 DNA is TGTGCCAGCAGCCAAGAGAAGCTAGCGGCCTCCTACGAGCAGTACTTC.

This clone was found once. The chain couples TRBV7-9 to TRBJ1-4; D unresolved. Germline assignment: CDR1 SEHNR and CDR2 FQNEAQ (reference sequence). The CDR3 has 13 amino acids. The V end was cut by 10 bases, the J end by 5 bases, with 14 bases between. CDR3: CATRRKLNEKLFF. CDR3 coding DNA: TGTGCCACCCGACGGAAGTTGAATGAAAAACTGTTTTTT.

This rearrangement joins TRBV27 to TRBJ2-7, with 8 bases aligning to TRBD2. The trim removed 1 base at V and 5 bases at J, leaving 7 bases unmatched. Germline V CDR1 and CDR2: MNHEY, SMNVEV (reference sequence). CDR3 length equals 15 residues. The CDR3 reads CASSLLGLGSNEQYF. The CDR3 DNA follows: TGTGCCAGCAGTTTATTGGGACTAGGATCTAACGAGCAGTACTTC.